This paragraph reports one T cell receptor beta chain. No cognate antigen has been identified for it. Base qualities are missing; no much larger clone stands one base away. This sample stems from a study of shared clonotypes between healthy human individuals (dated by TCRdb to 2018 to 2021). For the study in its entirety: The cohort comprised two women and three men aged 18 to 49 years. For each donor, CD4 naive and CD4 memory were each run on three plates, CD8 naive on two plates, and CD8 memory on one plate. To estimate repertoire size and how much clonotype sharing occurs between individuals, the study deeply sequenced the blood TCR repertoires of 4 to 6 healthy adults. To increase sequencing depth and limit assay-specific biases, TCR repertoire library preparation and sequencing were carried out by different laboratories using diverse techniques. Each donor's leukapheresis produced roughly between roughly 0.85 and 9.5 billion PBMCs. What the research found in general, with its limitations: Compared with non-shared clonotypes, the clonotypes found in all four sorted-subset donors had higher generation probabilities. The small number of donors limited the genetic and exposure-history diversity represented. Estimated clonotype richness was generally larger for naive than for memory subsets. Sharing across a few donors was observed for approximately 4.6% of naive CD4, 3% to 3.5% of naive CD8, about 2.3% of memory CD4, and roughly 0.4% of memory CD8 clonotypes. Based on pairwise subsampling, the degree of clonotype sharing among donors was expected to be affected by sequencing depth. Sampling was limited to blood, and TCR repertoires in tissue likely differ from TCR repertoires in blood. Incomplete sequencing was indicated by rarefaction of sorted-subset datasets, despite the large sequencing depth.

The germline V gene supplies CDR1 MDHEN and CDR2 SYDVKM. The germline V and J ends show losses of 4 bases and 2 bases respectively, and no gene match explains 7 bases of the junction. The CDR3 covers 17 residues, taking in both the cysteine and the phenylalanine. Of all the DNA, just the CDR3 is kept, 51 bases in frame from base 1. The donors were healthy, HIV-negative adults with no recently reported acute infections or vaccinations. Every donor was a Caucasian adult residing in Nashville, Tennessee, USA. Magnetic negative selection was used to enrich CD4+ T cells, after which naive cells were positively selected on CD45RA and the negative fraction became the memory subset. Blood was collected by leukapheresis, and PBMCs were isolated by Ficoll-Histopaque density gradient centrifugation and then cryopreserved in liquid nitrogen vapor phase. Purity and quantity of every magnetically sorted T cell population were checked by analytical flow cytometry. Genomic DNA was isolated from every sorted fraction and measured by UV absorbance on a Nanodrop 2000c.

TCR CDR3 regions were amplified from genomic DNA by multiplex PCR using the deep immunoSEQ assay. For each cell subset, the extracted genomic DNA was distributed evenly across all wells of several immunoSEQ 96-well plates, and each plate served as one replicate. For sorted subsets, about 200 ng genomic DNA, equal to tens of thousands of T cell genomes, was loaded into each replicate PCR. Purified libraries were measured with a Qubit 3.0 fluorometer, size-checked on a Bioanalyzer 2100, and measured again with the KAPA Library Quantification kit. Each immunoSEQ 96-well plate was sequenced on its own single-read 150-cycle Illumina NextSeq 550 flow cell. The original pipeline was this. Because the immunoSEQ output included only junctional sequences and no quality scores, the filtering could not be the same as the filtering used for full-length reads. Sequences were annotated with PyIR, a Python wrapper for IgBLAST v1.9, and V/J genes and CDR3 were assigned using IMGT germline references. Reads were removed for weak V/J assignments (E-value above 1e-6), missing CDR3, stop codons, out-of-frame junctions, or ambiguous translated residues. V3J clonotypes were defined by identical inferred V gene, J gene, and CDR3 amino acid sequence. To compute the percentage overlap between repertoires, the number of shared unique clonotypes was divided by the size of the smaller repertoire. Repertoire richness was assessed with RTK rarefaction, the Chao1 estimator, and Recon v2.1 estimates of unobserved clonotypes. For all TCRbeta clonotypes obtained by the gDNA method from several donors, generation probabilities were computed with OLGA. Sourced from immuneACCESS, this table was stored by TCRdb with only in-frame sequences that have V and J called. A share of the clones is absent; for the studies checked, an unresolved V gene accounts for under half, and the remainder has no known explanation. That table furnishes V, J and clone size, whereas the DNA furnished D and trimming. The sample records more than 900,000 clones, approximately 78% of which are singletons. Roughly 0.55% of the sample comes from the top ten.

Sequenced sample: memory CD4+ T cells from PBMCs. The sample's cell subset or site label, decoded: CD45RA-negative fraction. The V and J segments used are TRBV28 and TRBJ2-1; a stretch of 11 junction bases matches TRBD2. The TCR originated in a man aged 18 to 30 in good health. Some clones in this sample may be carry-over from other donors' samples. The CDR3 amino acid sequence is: CASSSLSGRGAYNEQFF. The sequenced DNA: TGTGCCAGCAGTTCCCTTAGCGGGAGGGGGGCCTACAATGAGCAGTTCTTC.